This T cell receptor beta chain was identified during a study of regulatory T cells in long-lasting Graves disease. Study-wide results and caveats: Between persistent patients, about 2,500 public clonotypes were shared, exceeding the 966 shared between new patients. Lower TCR diversity was seen in persistent Graves' patients than in newly diagnosed ones.

The J segment lost 8 bases and the V segment lost 3 bases, leaving 4 bases of the junction unmatched. CDR3 length: 13 amino acids. Time point reported: newly diagnosed GD, antithyroid drugs for less than 3 months. Extracted PBMC RNA gave rise to the TCR library. This clonotype was seen a few times. The antigen remains unidentified. Combining iRepertoire HTBI primers with Arm-PCR of CDR3 regions, the authors built TCR beta libraries. TCRdb independently ran MiXCR on the multiplex PCR reads; one entry per CDR3 protein. The sample includes over 500,000 distinct CDR3 sequences, 16% seen only once; the top ten take 18%. These sequences were also reported in another study, on T cells in Graves' hyperthyroidism and ophthalmopathy. That publication notes: First-round RT-PCR targeting the TCR CDR3 was performed with the HTBI primer set.

The material sequenced was peripheral blood mononuclear cells (PBMCs), taken at new diagnosis, from a patient treated with antithyroid drugs. This TCR derives from a woman under 40 with Graves disease. The chain couples TRBV12-3 or TRBV12-4 to TRBJ1-5; 7 positions match TRBD1. This CDR3 reads CASSFHTGEPQHF. As DNA, the CDR3 is TGTGCCAGCAGTTTCCACACAGGGGAGCCCCAGCATTTT.